Following are 2 T cell receptor beta chains from one sample sequenced in a study of regulatory T cells in long-lasting Graves disease. CDR3 regions were amplified by Arm-PCR using iRepertoire HTBI primers to build TCR beta libraries. TCRdb independently ran MiXCR on the multiplex PCR reads; one entry per CDR3 protein. The table includes around 460,000 distinct CDR3 sequences, about 20% detected once. Indicated time point: persistent/refractory GD, antithyroid drugs over 5 years with positive TRAb. The TCR library was made from RNA extracted from PBMCs. Sequenced material: peripheral blood mononuclear cells (PBMCs), taken when the disease was refractory, from a patient treated with antithyroid drugs. These receptors were collected from a female donor with Graves disease.

This clonotype was picked up many times. The V gene is TRBV28, the J gene TRBJ1-1; D not certain. This CDR3 comprises 11 residues. Trimming pared 5 bases from V and 11 bases from J, leaving 12 bases between. Germline values: CDR1 MDHEN, CDR2 SYDVKM. CDR3 in DNA: TGTGCCAGCAGTCCAGATGCTGGGGCTTTCTTT. Encoded protein: CASSPDAGAFF.

This clonotype has a handful of counts. V usage is TRBV4-1 and J usage is TRBJ1-2; D gene uncertain. The germline V gene has CDR1 MGHRA and CDR2 YSYEKL. V lost 1 base and J lost 5, with 17 bases in between. There are 16 residues in the CDR3. The CDR3 bases are TGCGCCAGCAGCCAAGGGATGAAGGGTCCAAGGTATGGCTACACCTTC. Translating it yields CASSQGMKGPRYGYTF.